This TCR beta chain was sequenced for a study of blood T cell repertoires in COVID-19. Study overall: The United States, Italy and Spain were the sources of the acute and convalescent COVID-19 samples.

Trimming at V came to 4 bases and at J to 5 bases, leaving 5 bases not matched to a gene. The germline V gene has CDR1 SGHAT and CDR2 FQDESV (reference sequence). This CDR3 comprises 15 residues. Assay: immunoSEQ multiplex PCR; the TCRdb copy retains only in-frame clones and omits some. The profile shows 100,000 to 150,000 clones, around nine tenths of them singletons. The table lists this clone with a few counts. This TCR was recovered from a woman aged 80 or over with acute or convalescent COVID-19. This rearrangement joins TRBV11-1 to TRBJ2-1; 10 nucleotides align to TRBD2. What was sequenced was peripheral blood. CDR3 in DNA: TGTGCCAGCAGCTCGGAACTAGCGGGGCACAATGAGCAGTTCTTC. Amino acid sequence: CASSSELAGHNEQFF.